A selection of T cell receptor beta chains follows, all from one sample in a study of blood T cell repertoires in COVID-19. Repertoires were generated with immunoSEQ multiplex PCR, while TCRdb's copy carries only in-frame clones and drops some. The sample lists tens of thousands of clones; 87% were seen once. What was sequenced was peripheral blood. The receptors shown here come from a human donor in a cohort sampled during active COVID-19. Each CDR3 is given with its conserved first and last residue. Fields, in order: J gene, D gene, V gene, clone size, CDR3 protein, CDR3 DNA. D genes are given only for firm matches. Rows give clone size only sometimes, using once, few, many, or a class for an expanded clone.

j_call: TRBJ2-1
d_call: TRBD2
v_call: TRBV6-4
clone_size: NA
cdr3_aa: CASSVKASGNNEQFF
cdr3_nt: TGTGCCAGCAGTGTCAAGGCTAGCGGGAACAATGAGCAGTTCTTC

j_call: TRBJ1-6
d_call: NA
v_call: TRBV14
clone_size: NA
cdr3_aa: CASSQVSVQAPLHF
cdr3_nt: TGTGCCAGCAGCCAAGTATCAGTTCAGGCACCCCTCCACTTT

j_call: TRBJ2-7
d_call: NA
v_call: TRBV1
clone_size: once
cdr3_aa: CTSSQGTSGYEQYF
cdr3_nt: TGCACCAGCAGCCAAGGGACTAGCGGGTACGAGCAGTACTTC

j_call: TRBJ2-7
d_call: TRBD2
v_call: TRBV10-2
clone_size: NA
cdr3_aa: CASSVGERGYEQYF
cdr3_nt: TGCGCCAGCAGTGTCGGCGAGCGGGGGTACGAGCAGTACTTC

j_call: TRBJ2-7
d_call: TRBD2
v_call: TRBV30
clone_size: NA
cdr3_aa: CAWSRSGSSYEQYF
cdr3_nt: TGTGCCTGGAGCCGTAGCGGGTCTTCCTACGAGCAGTACTTC

j_call: TRBJ2-7
d_call: NA
v_call: TRBV19
clone_size: NA
cdr3_aa: CASRPGHDYEQYF
cdr3_nt: TGTGCCAGTAGACCGGGACACGACTACGAGCAGTACTTC

j_call: TRBJ2-2
d_call: NA
v_call: TRBV7-9
clone_size: NA
cdr3_aa: CASSHTPGELFF
cdr3_nt: TGTGCCAGCAGCCACACCCCCGGGGAGCTGTTTTTT

j_call: TRBJ2-7
d_call: TRBD1
v_call: TRBV13
clone_size: NA
cdr3_aa: CASSFSGTGSYEQYF
cdr3_nt: TGTGCCAGCAGCTTTTCCGGGACAGGCTCCTACGAGCAGTACTTC

j_call: TRBJ1-6
d_call: TRBD1
v_call: TRBV6-5
clone_size: NA
cdr3_aa: CASRGTGADSPLHF
cdr3_nt: TGTGCCAGCAGGGGGACAGGGGCTGATTCACCCCTCCACTTT

j_call: TRBJ2-1
d_call: TRBD2
v_call: TRBV4-1
clone_size: NA
cdr3_aa: CASSQGSGGPPSSYNEQFF
cdr3_nt: TGCGCCAGCAGCCAAGGTAGCGGGGGGCCCCCGAGCTCCTACAATGAGCAGTTCTTC

j_call: TRBJ2-7
d_call: TRBD2
v_call: TRBV4-2
clone_size: NA
cdr3_aa: CASSQGTSGGYEQYF
cdr3_nt: TGTGCCAGCAGCCAAGGGACTAGCGGGGGCTACGAGCAGTACTTC

j_call: TRBJ1-3
d_call: NA
v_call: TRBV6-1
clone_size: few
cdr3_aa: CASSGTGEISGNTIYF
cdr3_nt: TGTGCCAGCAGTGGGACGGGGGAGATCTCTGGAAACACCATATATTTT

j_call: TRBJ2-3
d_call: TRBD2
v_call: TRBV28
clone_size: NA
cdr3_aa: CASSAPTSGTDTQYF
cdr3_nt: TGTGCCAGCAGTGCCCCGACTAGCGGCACAGATACGCAGTATTTT

j_call: TRBJ1-2
d_call: TRBD1
v_call: TRBV7-2
clone_size: once
cdr3_aa: CASSSQTGARSYGYTF
cdr3_nt: TGTGCCAGCAGTTCACAAACAGGGGCGCGTTCCTATGGCTACACCTTC

j_call: TRBJ2-7
d_call: TRBD1
v_call: TRBV10-3
clone_size: NA
cdr3_aa: CAISRRDRVYEQYF
cdr3_nt: TGTGCCATCAGCAGAAGGGACAGGGTCTACGAGCAGTACTTC

j_call: TRBJ1-2
d_call: NA
v_call: TRBV4-3
clone_size: NA
cdr3_aa: CASSQEARNYGYTF
cdr3_nt: TGCGCCAGCAGCCAAGAAGCCAGGAACTATGGCTACACCTTC

j_call: TRBJ2-2
d_call: TRBD1
v_call: TRBV2
clone_size: NA
cdr3_aa: CASSGQGRSTGELFF
cdr3_nt: TGTGCCAGCAGCGGACAGGGTAGGAGCACCGGGGAGCTGTTTTTT

j_call: TRBJ1-3
d_call: TRBD1
v_call: TRBV10-3
clone_size: NA
cdr3_aa: CAISESTGAGNTIYF
cdr3_nt: TGTGCCATCAGTGAGTCTACAGGGGCTGGAAACACCATATATTTT

j_call: TRBJ1-3
d_call: NA
v_call: TRBV19
clone_size: NA
cdr3_aa: CATQASGNTIYF
cdr3_nt: TGTGCCACCCAGGCCTCTGGAAACACCATATATTTT

j_call: TRBJ2-1
d_call: NA
v_call: TRBV6-5
clone_size: NA
cdr3_aa: CASRRLVANEQFF
cdr3_nt: TGTGCCAGCAGGCGGCTAGTTGCCAATGAGCAGTTCTTC

j_call: TRBJ1-1
d_call: NA
v_call: TRBV15
clone_size: NA
cdr3_aa: CATSREGSMNTEAFF
cdr3_nt: TGTGCCACCAGCAGAGAGGGCAGTATGAACACTGAAGCTTTCTTT

j_call: TRBJ2-7
d_call: TRBD1
v_call: TRBV27
clone_size: NA
cdr3_aa: CATGQGPYEQYF
cdr3_nt: TGTGCCACAGGACAGGGCCCCTACGAGCAGTACTTC

j_call: TRBJ2-7
d_call: TRBD2
v_call: TRBV7-2
clone_size: NA
cdr3_aa: CASSLVGGPREQYF
cdr3_nt: TGTGCCAGCAGCTTAGTGGGAGGGCCGCGCGAGCAGTACTTC

j_call: TRBJ1-6
d_call: TRBD1
v_call: TRBV10-3
clone_size: few
cdr3_aa: CAISQDRESSPLHF
cdr3_nt: TGTGCCATCAGTCAGGACAGGGAGTCTTCACCCCTCCACTTT

j_call: TRBJ2-2
d_call: TRBD2
v_call: TRBV5-1
clone_size: NA
cdr3_aa: CASSVAGDLTGELFF
cdr3_nt: TGCGCCAGCAGCGTAGCGGGAGATCTCACCGGGGAGCTGTTTTTT

j_call: TRBJ2-7
d_call: TRBD1
v_call: TRBV7-6
clone_size: NA
cdr3_aa: CASSLGQGIFDEQYF
cdr3_nt: TGTGCCAGCAGCTTAGGACAGGGTATATTCGACGAGCAGTACTTC

j_call: TRBJ2-3
d_call: TRBD2
v_call: TRBV11-3
clone_size: NA
cdr3_aa: CASNSGDSDTQYF
cdr3_nt: TGTGCCAGCAATAGCGGGGACTCTGATACGCAGTATTTT

j_call: TRBJ2-7
d_call: TRBD2
v_call: TRBV9
clone_size: once
cdr3_aa: CASSVGRGGPSYEQYF
cdr3_nt: TGTGCCAGCAGCGTAGGGCGGGGGGGGCCTTCCTACGAGCAGTACTTC

j_call: TRBJ1-3
d_call: TRBD1
v_call: TRBV4-2
clone_size: NA
cdr3_aa: CASSQGSEQGIAGNTIYF
cdr3_nt: TGTGCCAGCAGCCAAGGATCGGAACAGGGGATAGCTGGAAACACCATATATTTT

j_call: TRBJ2-3
d_call: TRBD2
v_call: TRBV5-1
clone_size: NA
cdr3_aa: CASSLKLAGDTDTQYF
cdr3_nt: TGCGCCAGCAGCTTGAAACTAGCGGGGGACACAGATACGCAGTATTTT

j_call: TRBJ2-1
d_call: TRBD2
v_call: TRBV4-3
clone_size: NA
cdr3_aa: CASSQGDSGAYDEQFF
cdr3_nt: TGCGCCAGCAGCCAAGGGGATAGCGGGGCCTATGATGAGCAGTTCTTC

j_call: TRBJ1-5
d_call: NA
v_call: TRBV10-3
clone_size: NA
cdr3_aa: CAISESQDSNQPQHF
cdr3_nt: TGTGCCATCAGTGAATCGCAGGATAGCAATCAGCCCCAGCATTTT

j_call: TRBJ2-7
d_call: TRBD1
v_call: TRBV9
clone_size: NA
cdr3_aa: CASSVGDSSYEQYF
cdr3_nt: TGTGCCAGCAGCGTAGGGGACAGTTCCTACGAGCAGTACTTC

j_call: TRBJ1-2
d_call: NA
v_call: TRBV19
clone_size: NA
cdr3_aa: CASSSRDGYGYTF
cdr3_nt: TGTGCCAGTAGTAGTCGGGATGGCTATGGCTACACCTTC

j_call: TRBJ2-3
d_call: NA
v_call: TRBV6-5
clone_size: NA
cdr3_aa: CASTEGRRGDTQYF
cdr3_nt: TGTGCCAGCACCGAGGGTCGGCGGGGAGATACGCAGTATTTT

j_call: TRBJ1-2
d_call: TRBD1
v_call: TRBV10-2
clone_size: NA
cdr3_aa: CASSETRGPGYTF
cdr3_nt: TGCGCCAGCAGTGAAACCAGGGGGCCTGGCTACACCTTC

j_call: TRBJ2-7
d_call: TRBD1
v_call: TRBV25-1
clone_size: NA
cdr3_aa: CASSGDRERVYEQYF
cdr3_nt: TGTGCCAGCAGTGGGGACAGGGAACGGGTCTACGAGCAGTACTTC

j_call: TRBJ2-7
d_call: TRBD1
v_call: TRBV3-1/TRBV3-2
clone_size: NA
cdr3_aa: CASSPRGQGAHEQYF
cdr3_nt: TGTGCCAGCAGCCCCCGGGGACAGGGGGCTCACGAGCAGTACTTC

j_call: TRBJ2-2
d_call: TRBD2
v_call: TRBV10-2
clone_size: NA
cdr3_aa: CASSDTSGRSTGELFF
cdr3_nt: TGCGCCAGCAGTGACACTAGCGGGAGGAGCACCGGGGAGCTGTTTTTT

j_call: TRBJ1-1
d_call: NA
v_call: TRBV7-2
clone_size: once
cdr3_aa: CASSLAGRTEAFF
cdr3_nt: TGTGCCAGCAGCTTAGCGGGGCGGACTGAAGCTTTCTTT